The rows below give T cell receptor beta chains drawn from one sample of a study of graft-versus-host responses after intestinal transplantation. The protocol was immunoSEQ multiplex PCR, while the TCRdb copy is restricted to in-frame clones and leaves out a portion. The sample has thousands of clones, approximately 30% seen once; the top ten hold approximately 5.2%. The source material was alloreactive CD4+ T cells from a mixed lymphocyte reaction culture, sampled before intestinal transplant. These receptors came from a human patient who received an intestinal transplant. Both conserved end residues are part of each CDR3. The order of the fields is D gene, clone size, J gene, V gene, CDR3 protein, CDR3 DNA. The D gene is left open where the match is weak. Clone size is given for some rows only: seen once, a few or many times, or a class if the clone is expanded.

D gene: TRBD1
clone size: few
J gene: TRBJ1-1
V gene: TRBV29-1
CDR3 protein: CSVDRAHTEAFF
CDR3 DNA: TGCAGCGTGGACAGGGCCCACACTGAAGCTTTCTTT

D gene: NA
clone size: NA
J gene: TRBJ2-7
V gene: TRBV5-1
CDR3 protein: CASSLVGAGNYEQYF
CDR3 DNA: TGCGCCAGCAGCTTGGTGGGGGCAGGGAACTACGAGCAGTACTTC

D gene: NA
clone size: NA
J gene: TRBJ1-1
V gene: TRBV30
CDR3 protein: CAWDGGRNTEAFF
CDR3 DNA: TGTGCCTGGGACGGAGGCCGGAACACTGAAGCTTTCTTT

D gene: NA
clone size: NA
J gene: TRBJ1-1
V gene: TRBV30
CDR3 protein: CAWDRVNTEAFF
CDR3 DNA: TGTGCCTGGGACCGGGTGAACACTGAAGCTTTCTTT

D gene: NA
clone size: NA
J gene: TRBJ1-2
V gene: TRBV9
CDR3 protein: CASSVDGGYYGYTF
CDR3 DNA: TGTGCCAGCAGCGTAGACGGGGGGTACTATGGCTACACCTTC

D gene: NA
clone size: once
J gene: TRBJ2-6
V gene: TRBV4-1
CDR3 protein: CASSQEGVLLSGANVLTF
CDR3 DNA: TGCGCCAGCAGCCAAGAAGGGGTACTCCTGTCTGGGGCCAACGTCCTGACTTTC

D gene: NA
clone size: NA
J gene: TRBJ1-4
V gene: TRBV9
CDR3 protein: CASSVYGARGGGEKLFF
CDR3 DNA: TGTGCCAGCAGCGTATATGGGGCTAGAGGTGGCGGCGAAAAACTGTTTTTT

D gene: NA
clone size: once
J gene: TRBJ1-2
V gene: TRBV5-1
CDR3 protein: CASSLGSPARQGGYTF
CDR3 DNA: TGCGCCAGCAGCTTGGGGTCCCCCGCCAGGCAGGGTGGCTACACCTTC

D gene: TRBD1
clone size: NA
J gene: TRBJ2-3
V gene: TRBV5-1
CDR3 protein: CASSLVGQGFTDTQYF
CDR3 DNA: TGCGCCAGCAGCTTGGTGGGACAGGGTTTCACAGATACGCAGTATTTT

D gene: TRBD1
clone size: few
J gene: TRBJ1-1
V gene: TRBV5-5
CDR3 protein: CASSKGQGNTEAFF
CDR3 DNA: TGTGCCAGCAGCAAGGGACAGGGAAACACTGAAGCTTTCTTT

D gene: TRBD1
clone size: NA
J gene: TRBJ2-5
V gene: TRBV7-9
CDR3 protein: CASSFYLTGQETQYF
CDR3 DNA: TGTGCCAGCAGCTTCTACTTGACAGGGCAAGAGACCCAGTACTTC

D gene: NA
clone size: NA
J gene: TRBJ2-7
V gene: TRBV5-4
CDR3 protein: CASSLTGGGRYEQYF
CDR3 DNA: TGTGCCAGCAGCCTGACTGGGGGGGGCCGGTACGAGCAGTACTTC

D gene: TRBD2
clone size: few
J gene: TRBJ2-1
V gene: TRBV7-3
CDR3 protein: CASSLLAGKNYNEQFF
CDR3 DNA: TGTGCCAGCAGCTTGCTAGCGGGAAAAAACTACAATGAGCAGTTCTTC

D gene: TRBD1
clone size: NA
J gene: TRBJ2-7
V gene: TRBV19
CDR3 protein: CATRDPGTGGGEQYF
CDR3 DNA: TGTGCCACCAGAGACCCCGGGACAGGGGGTGGTGAGCAGTACTTC

D gene: TRBD2
clone size: NA
J gene: TRBJ2-2
V gene: TRBV6-1
CDR3 protein: CASSEVAGNTGELFF
CDR3 DNA: TGTGCCAGCAGTGAGGTAGCGGGGAACACCGGGGAGCTGTTTTTT

D gene: TRBD1
clone size: medium-sized
J gene: TRBJ2-6
V gene: TRBV30
CDR3 protein: CAWSKTGFSGANVLTF
CDR3 DNA: TGTGCCTGGAGTAAGACAGGGTTCTCTGGGGCCAACGTCCTGACTTTC

D gene: TRBD1
clone size: NA
J gene: TRBJ2-5
V gene: TRBV7-3
CDR3 protein: CASSLGTVYSQYF
CDR3 DNA: TGTGCCAGCAGCTTAGGGACAGTTTATTCTCAGTACTTC

D gene: TRBD1
clone size: NA
J gene: TRBJ2-5
V gene: TRBV5-4
CDR3 protein: CASSFQGEETQYF
CDR3 DNA: TGTGCCAGCAGCTTTCAGGGGGAGGAGACCCAGTACTTC

D gene: TRBD2
clone size: once
J gene: TRBJ2-1
V gene: TRBV28
CDR3 protein: CASSSPGLAGLDEQFF
CDR3 DNA: TGTGCCAGCAGCTCCCCCGGACTAGCGGGACTCGATGAGCAGTTCTTC

D gene: TRBD1
clone size: NA
J gene: TRBJ1-6
V gene: TRBV4-1
CDR3 protein: CASSLTGALGSPLHF
CDR3 DNA: TGCGCCAGCAGCCTTACAGGGGCCCTAGGTTCACCCCTCCACTTT

D gene: NA
clone size: medium-sized
J gene: TRBJ1-1
V gene: TRBV10-3
CDR3 protein: CAIRRENTEAFF
CDR3 DNA: TGTGCCATCAGGAGGGAGAACACTGAAGCTTTCTTT

D gene: TRBD1
clone size: NA
J gene: TRBJ1-1
V gene: TRBV5-1
CDR3 protein: CASQGVTGVTEAFF
CDR3 DNA: TGCGCCAGCCAGGGGGTAACAGGGGTGACTGAAGCTTTCTTT

D gene: NA
clone size: few
J gene: TRBJ2-2
V gene: TRBV30
CDR3 protein: CAWSVLWNGGELFF
CDR3 DNA: TGTGCCTGGAGTGTACTGTGGAACGGGGGGGAGCTGTTTTTT

D gene: NA
clone size: few
J gene: TRBJ1-2
V gene: TRBV2
CDR3 protein: CASSGGDGPNYGYTF
CDR3 DNA: TGTGCCAGCAGTGGGGGGGATGGCCCAAACTATGGCTACACCTTC

D gene: TRBD2
clone size: NA
J gene: TRBJ2-7
V gene: TRBV28
CDR3 protein: CASSPSSGRAYEQYF
CDR3 DNA: TGTGCCAGCAGTCCATCTAGCGGGAGGGCGTACGAGCAGTACTTC

D gene: NA
clone size: few
J gene: TRBJ2-2
V gene: TRBV7-2
CDR3 protein: CASSLEGGIGELFF
CDR3 DNA: TGTGCCAGCAGCTTAGAAGGCGGGATTGGGGAGCTGTTTTTT

D gene: NA
clone size: few
J gene: TRBJ2-2
V gene: TRBV21-1
CDR3 protein: CARDRDRVTGELFF
CDR3 DNA: TGTGCCAGGGACAGGGACAGAGTAACCGGGGAGCTGTTTTTT

D gene: TRBD1
clone size: NA
J gene: TRBJ1-5
V gene: TRBV27
CDR3 protein: CASSSWTGSSNQPQHF
CDR3 DNA: TGTGCCAGCAGTTCCTGGACAGGGTCTAGCAATCAGCCCCAGCATTTT

D gene: NA
clone size: NA
J gene: TRBJ2-7
V gene: TRBV4-1
CDR3 protein: CASSQVSSREQYF
CDR3 DNA: TGCGCCAGCAGCCAAGTATCCTCCCGCGAGCAGTACTTC